This T cell receptor (beta chain) came from a study of CD8 T cells in Susac syndrome. The authors reverse transcribed about 0.45 to 1 ug RNA with random hexamers. The method of amplification for TCR beta CDR3 was immunoSEQ multiplex PCR, covering 54 Vbeta and 13 Jbeta. One entry per CDR3 protein results from TCRdb running MiXCR on the immunoSEQ multiplex PCR reads. Counted here are some 110,000 distinct CDR3 sequences, nearly 96% occurring once; the ten biggest clones make up about 0.14%. Regarding the study as a whole: Where Susac syndrome CD4+ T cell repertoires were concerned, no clonal expansion was evident.

Germline CDR1 reads SGHDN; CDR2 reads FVKESK. Trimming stripped 0 bases from V and 5 bases from J, with 8 bases between. This CDR3 comprises 14 residues. Comment on this clonotype: What it binds is not known.

CD8+ and CD4+ blood T cells underwent TCR beta sequencing. Patients with Susac syndrome showed fulfilment of recently defined diagnostic criteria for definite or probable disease. Sequencing used CD4+ T cells from PBMCs. The V and J genes are TRBV14 and TRBJ2-1; D unclear. The receptor was isolated from a human donor with Susac syndrome. As DNA, the CDR3 is TGTGCCAGCAGCCAAGATCGAAGGGACAATGAGCAGTTCTTC. Translated, it gives CASSQDRRDNEQFF. The full variable domain, rest sourced from reference TRBV14 and TRBJ2-1, is EAGVTQFPSHSVIEKGQTVTLRCDPISGHDNLYWYRRVMGKEIKFLLHFVKESKQDESGMPNNRFLAERTGGTYSTLKVQPAELEDSGVYFCASSQDRRDNEQFFGPGTRLTVL.